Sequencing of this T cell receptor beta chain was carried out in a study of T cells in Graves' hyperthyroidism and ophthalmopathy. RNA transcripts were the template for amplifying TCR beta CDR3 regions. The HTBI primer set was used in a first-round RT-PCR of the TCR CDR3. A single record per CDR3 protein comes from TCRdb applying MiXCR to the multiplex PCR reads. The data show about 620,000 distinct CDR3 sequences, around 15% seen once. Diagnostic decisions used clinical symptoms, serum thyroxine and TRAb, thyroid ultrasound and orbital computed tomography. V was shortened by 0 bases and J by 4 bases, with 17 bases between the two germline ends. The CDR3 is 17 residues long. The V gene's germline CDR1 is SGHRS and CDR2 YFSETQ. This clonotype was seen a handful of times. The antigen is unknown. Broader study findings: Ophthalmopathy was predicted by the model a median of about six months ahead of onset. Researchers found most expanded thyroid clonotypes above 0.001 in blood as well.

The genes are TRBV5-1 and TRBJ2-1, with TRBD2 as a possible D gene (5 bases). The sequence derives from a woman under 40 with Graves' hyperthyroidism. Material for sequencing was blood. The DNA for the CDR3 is TGCGCCAGCAGCTTGGCCGATCGCGGCGGGCTTTACAATGAGCAGTTCTTC. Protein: CASSLADRGGLYNEQFF.